The 20 T cell receptor beta chains presented below share a single source sample, sequenced in a study of blood T cell repertoires in COVID-19. Only in-frame clones appear in the TCRdb table, and some are missing; sequencing was by immunoSEQ multiplex PCR. The profile shows 180,000 or so clones, approximately 80% of them singletons. Sequenced input: PBMCs or T cells enriched from blood (not recorded which). Receptors were obtained from a man in his fifties who had recovered from COVID-19.

The count of this clone is one. The chain is built from TRBV7-2 and TRBJ2-3, with 10 nucleotides matching TRBD2. In germline, CDR1 is SGHTA, CDR2 FQGNSA. The CDR3 has 20 residues. V lost 0 bases and J lost 0; bases outside the gene matches: 12. CDR3: CASSLAGRLAGTTSTDTQYF. The CDR3 bases are TGTGCCAGCAGCTTAGCGGGGAGACTAGCGGGCACCACTAGCACAGATACGCAGTATTTT.

The rearrangement links TRBV5-1 to TRBJ1-5; 9 nucleotides align to TRBD1. Germline V CDR1 and CDR2: SGHRS, YFSETQ. This CDR3 is built from 14 residues. After removal of 2 bases from V and 6 bases from J, the junction contained 3 bases not matched to a gene. For the CDR3, the DNA is TGCGCCAGCAGCTTAACAGGGGGCGGTCAGCCCCAGCATTTT. It specifies CASSLTGGGQPQHF.

J is TRBJ2-7 and V is TRBV6-1; D unclear. Trimming left V 3 bases short and J 3 bases short, with 6 bases between. CDR1 and CDR2 from the germline V gene are MNHNS and SASEGT. The CDR3 contains 12 residues. Here the CDR3 reads CASSDIFYEQYF. In nucleotides, the CDR3 is TGTGCCAGCAGTGATATCTTCTACGAGCAGTACTTC.

The chain joins TRBV30 to TRBJ2-7; 8 bases agree with TRBD2. This CDR3 has 12 amino acids. The ends lost 3 bases at V and 6 bases at J; junction bases unmatched: 4. Germline assignment: CDR1 GTSNPN and CDR2 SVGIG (reference sequence). This CDR3 is CAWSPGGAEQYF. CDR3 sequence (DNA): TGTGCCTGGAGCCCGGGGGGGGCCGAGCAGTACTTC.

The V call is TRBV5-1, the J call TRBJ1-1; 7 bases are a match to TRBD1. V shed 0 bases and J 1 base; nucleotides not matched to a gene: 3. The CDR3 length is 15 residues. Germline CDR1 is SGHRS and CDR2 is YFSETQ. The CDR3 DNA reads as TGCGCCAGCAGCTTGGGCCCAGGGGGGAACACTGAAGCTTTCTTT. Residues: CASSLGPGGNTEAFF. Full variable domain (missing parts from reference TRBV5-1 and TRBJ1-1): KAGVTQTPRYLIKTRGQQVTLSCSPISGHRSVSWYQQTPGQGLQFLFEYFSETQRNKGNFPGRFSGRQFSNSRSEMNVSTLELGDSALYLCASSLGPGGNTEAFFGQGTRLTVV.

The V and J genes are TRBV5-5 and TRBJ1-2; TRBD1 matches at 8 bases. This CDR3 spans 14 amino acids. The J segment lost 8 bases and the V segment lost 4 bases, leaving 10 bases of the junction unmatched. Germline V lookup: CDR1 SGHKS, CDR2 YYEKEE (reference sequence). Here the CDR3 reads CASSPTRTGSGYTF. The CDR3, as DNA: TGTGCCAGCAGCCCCACTAGGACAGGGTCCGGCTACACCTTC.

The rearrangement joins TRBV3-1 (or the pseudogene TRBV3-2) to TRBJ1-3; no clear D gene. The CDR3 extends over 14 amino acids. Looked up from germline, CDR1 is LGHDT and CDR2 is YNNKEL (reference sequence). V lost 4 bases, J lost 4 bases, and 11 bases lay in between. The CDR3 DNA sequence: TGTGCCAGCAGCCCCGGAGTCGTAGGAAACACCATATATTTT. The encoded protein is CASSPGVVGNTIYF.

The CDR3 loop reads CASSQGDSTYEQYF. CDR3 in DNA: TGTGCCAGCAGCCAGGGGGACTCCACCTACGAGCAGTACTTC. V usage is TRBV3-1 (or the pseudogene TRBV3-2) and J usage is TRBJ2-7; tentatively, D is TRBD2 (6 bases). From germline, CDR1 is LGHDT and CDR2 YNNKEL (reference sequence). This CDR3 is built from 14 residues. Trimming removed 3 bases from V and 2 bases from J, with 11 bases in between.

This clone appeared a single time. The chain links TRBV28 to TRBJ2-6, with 8 bases that match TRBD1. J lost 2 bases, V lost 11 bases, and 5 bases had no gene match. The V gene's germline CDR1 is MDHEN and CDR2 SYDVKM. The CDR3 totals 14 residues. The DNA for the CDR3 is TGTGCCTCATACAGGGGGGCTGGGGCCAACGTCCTGACTTTC. Its translation is CASYRGAGANVLTF.

V and J are TRBV21-1 and TRBJ2-7; the table calls TRBD1, which could not be checked here. TRBV21-1 counts as a pseudogene. This CDR3 has 13 residues. The CDR3 protein is CASGDRDNYEQYF. The CDR3, as DNA: TGTGCCAGTGGGGACAGGGATAATTACGAGCAGTACTTC.

This clone was observed once. The chain employs TRBV11-2 and TRBJ1-2; possible D gene TRBD1, 5 bases. The germline V gene encodes CDR1 SGHAT and CDR2 FQNNGV. The V end lost 5 bases, the J end lost 8 bases, and 15 bases lay between the germline ends. The CDR3 extends over 13 amino acids. CDR3 loop: CASSQVGGGGYTF. In nucleotides, the CDR3 is TGTGCCAGCAGCCAAGTTGGGGGGGGAGGCTACACCTTC.

The chain has TRBV5-3 and TRBJ2-1; 9 nucleotides agree with TRBD2. TRBV5-3 is an ORF, with its function uncertain. The CDR3 is 16 amino acids. V was pared by 0 bases and J by 5 bases, with 6 bases of the junction left unmatched. The CDR3 sequence: CARSLAGTSPNNEQFF. CDR3 coding DNA: TGTGCCAGAAGCTTGGCCGGGACTAGCCCTAACAATGAGCAGTTCTTC.

DNA of the CDR3: TGTGCCAGCAATCGGGATGATAATTCACCCCTCCACTTT. Its protein is CASNRDDNSPLHF. The chain links TRBV2 to TRBJ1-6; D is ambiguous. The germline CDR1 and CDR2 sequences are SNHLY and FYNNEI. The V and J ends lost 7 bases and 5 bases respectively, with 9 bases between them. The CDR3 runs to 13 residues.

V and J are TRBV28 and TRBJ1-1; D is ambiguous. The V and J ends lost 2 bases and 0 bases respectively, with 4 bases between them. The CDR3 totals 13 residues. In germline, CDR1 is MDHEN, CDR2 SYDVKM. Here the CDR3 reads CASSLQLNTEAFF. CDR3 DNA sequence: TGTGCCAGCAGTTTACAGTTGAACACTGAAGCTTTCTTT.

The chain is built from TRBV28 and TRBJ2-7; 13 bases fit TRBD2. This CDR3 contains 16 residues. The germline CDR1 and CDR2 sequences are MDHEN and SYDVKM. V trimming: 5 bases; J trimming: 2 bases; junction bases outside the gene matches: 6. In DNA, the CDR3 is TGTGCCAGCAGTACATCAGGGACTAGCGGGACCTACGAGCAGTACTTC. Translated: CASSTSGTSGTYEQYF.

The chain combines TRBV6-6 with TRBJ2-2; 7 positions match TRBD1. Germline V gives CDR1 MNHNY, CDR2 SVGAGI (reference sequence). Unmatched junction bases numbered 4, after V lost 5 bases and J lost 4 bases. CDR3 length equals 14 residues. The CDR3 sequence: CASSAGQVTGELFF. CDR3 DNA sequence: TGTGCCAGCAGTGCCGGACAGGTCACCGGGGAGCTGTTTTTT.

The CDR3 bases are TGTGCCAGCTCCACCGGGACAGGGACTACCTATGGCTACACCTTC. Its protein is CASSTGTGTTYGYTF. This chain uses TRBV4-2 with TRBJ1-2, with TRBD1 identical over 9 bases. V was clipped by 8 bases and J by 4 bases; unmatched bases: 11. The CDR3 totals 15 residues. From germline, CDR1 is LGHNA and CDR2 YNFKEQ.

The chain uses TRBV2 and TRBJ2-1, with 10 bases identical to TRBD1. This CDR3 is 16 amino acids long. J gave up 8 bases and V 2 bases, and 9 bases lay outside the gene matches. Germline V gene sequence: CDR1 SNHLY, CDR2 FYNNEI. CDR3 amino acids: CASSESVGTGVYEQFF. The CDR3 DNA sequence: TGTGCCAGCAGTGAATCCGTCGGGACAGGGGTCTATGAGCAGTTCTTC.

The chain has TRBV5-6 and TRBJ2-5; 8 bases fit TRBD1. The CDR3 has 15 residues. Germline values: CDR1 SGHDT, CDR2 YYEEEE. Unmatched junction bases numbered 9, after V lost 4 bases and J lost 4 bases. CDR3 nucleotides: TGTGCCAGCAGCGGCGCAGGGGGCTTGGTAGAGACCCAGTACTTC. Its protein product is CASSGAGGLVETQYF.

J is TRBJ2-7 and V is TRBV28; 7 bases fit TRBD2. The germline V gene encodes CDR1 MDHEN and CDR2 SYDVKM. J was trimmed by 2 bases and V by 5 bases; bases with no gene match: 12. The CDR3 runs to 16 residues. The CDR3 region has the DNA TGTGCCAGCAGTGACTCCGGTCGGGGGGAGCCCTACGAGCAGTACTTC. As protein: CASSDSGRGEPYEQYF.